Presented here are 14 T cell receptor beta chains from one specimen sequenced in a study of T-cell memory formation after mild COVID-19. TCRdb analysed the 5' RACE reads with MiXCR anew, one entry per CDR3 protein. The sample contains around 320,000 distinct CDR3 sequences, 14% of which appear only once. The specimen sequenced was PBMCs or a T cell subset sorted from them (not recorded which). These receptors came from a man younger than 35 who had mild COVID-19 (a few samples of this study predate the infection). Cell type and time point are not known.

This clonotype showed up just a few times. The genes are TRBV12-3 or TRBV12-4 and TRBJ2-5; D gene uncertain. V was pared by 2 bases and J by 5 bases, with 9 bases between. The CDR3 is 13 residues long. The CDR3 DNA follows: TGTGCCAGCAGTTTATGGGATTTGGAGACCCAGTACTTC. Translating gives CASSLWDLETQYF.

This clonotype occurred a few times. The gene calls are TRBV7-2 and TRBJ2-7; TRBD1 might be the D (5 bases). V dropped 1 base and J dropped 0 bases, with 10 bases sitting between them. The CDR3 sequence is 15 residues long. Germline CDR1 reads SGHTA; CDR2 reads FQGNSA. The CDR3 is CASSLVTAPSYEQYF. CDR3 in DNA: TGTGCCAGCAGCTTAGTGACAGCCCCCTCCTACGAGCAGTACTTC.

The gene calls are TRBV5-1 and TRBJ2-3, with a possible D match to TRBD2 (5 bases). The V end was cut by 4 bases, the J end by 2 bases, with 14 bases between. Germline V CDR1 and CDR2: SGHRS, YFSETQ. This CDR3 spans 15 amino acids. This chain's CDR3 is CASSVDYTSTDTQYF. For the CDR3, the DNA is TGCGCCAGCAGCGTCGACTATACTTCCACAGATACGCAGTATTTT.

This clonotype was seen only a few times. The V call is TRBV12-3 or TRBV12-4, the J call TRBJ1-1; D not resolved. The CDR3 loop spans 15 amino acids. Trimming took off 5 bases at V and 5 bases at J, with 18 bases between the two ends. The CDR3 here is CASSLPFGFGTEAFF. The DNA for the CDR3 is TGTGCCAGCAGTCTGCCGTTTGGGTTCGGGACTGAAGCTTTCTTT.

The chain carries TRBV6-5 and TRBJ1-6; a possible D gene is TRBD1 (6 bases). V was shortened by 0 bases and J by 11 bases, with 17 bases between the two germline ends. This CDR3 region has 16 residues. Germline V gene sequence: CDR1 MNHEY, CDR2 SVGAGI. This CDR3 reads CASSYSGGNRDTPLHF. The CDR3 region has the DNA TGTGCCAGCAGTTACTCGGGGGGAAACAGGGATACACCCCTCCACTTT.

This clonotype was seen only once. A read error may be the cause here, since a much bigger clone is one base away. The gene calls are TRBV15 and TRBJ1-4; 9 nucleotides align to TRBD1. Germline V gene lookup returns CDR1 LNHNV and CDR2 YYDKDF (reference sequence). The CDR3 is made up of 14 amino acids. CDR3 region: CTTSRDRGSEKLFF. For the CDR3, the DNA is TGTACCACCAGCAGAGACAGGGGGTCTGAAAAACTGTTTTTT.

This clonotype has more than one count but fewer than ten. This chain joins TRBV5-1 and TRBJ1-2; unclear D gene. V was shortened by 4 bases and J by 8 bases, with 15 bases between the two germline ends. Per germline, CDR1 SGHRS and CDR2 YFSETQ. This CDR3 spans 13 amino acids. The CDR3 sequence: CASSPEGEGGYTF. The CDR3 DNA reads TGCGCCAGCAGCCCCGAGGGAGAAGGCGGCTACACCTTC.

The chain carries TRBV21-1 and TRBJ2-7; the tabulated D call, TRBD2, remains unverified against the DNA. TRBV21-1 has pseudogene status. The CDR3 is 18 amino acids. The CDR3 is CASSKENSGGGLTYEQYF. In nucleotides, the CDR3 is TGTGCCAGCAGCAAGGAAAATAGCGGGGGCGGCCTTACCTACGAGCAGTACTTC.

The rearrangement links TRBV30 to TRBJ2-1; 9 bases align to TRBD2. V shed 4 bases and J 5 bases; nucleotides not matched to a gene: 6. CDR1 is GTSNPN, CDR2 SVGIG, per germline (reference sequence). The CDR3 totals 14 residues. The CDR3 DNA reads TGTGCCTGGAAAGGGGAGCGGGGGGACAATGAGCAGTTCTTC. Translated: CAWKGERGDNEQFF.

This clonotype has only a few counts. The genes are TRBV5-1 and TRBJ1-1; 10 bases line up with TRBD1. Per germline, CDR1 SGHRS and CDR2 YFSETQ. With 0 bases clipped from V and 4 bases from J, the junction kept 0 bases outside the gene matches. The CDR3 runs 14 residues. CDR3 in DNA: TGCGCCAGCAGCTTGGGGACAGGGGGCACTGAAGCTTTCTTT. Translation gives CASSLGTGGTEAFF. The variable domain in full, with the rest retrieved from reference TRBV5-1 and TRBJ1-1, is KAGVTQTPRYLIKTRGQQVTLSCSPISGHRSVSWYQQTPGQGLQFLFEYFSETQRNKGNFPGRFSGRQFSNSRSEMNVSTLELGDSALYLCASSLGTGGTEAFFGQGTRLTVV.

This clonotype was detected only a few times. The chain couples TRBV10-2 to TRBJ1-5; 10 bases agree with TRBD1. The CDR3 runs 16 residues. CDR1 and CDR2 (germline): WSHSY, SAAADI. Trimming took 3 bases from V and 7 from J; bases not matched to a gene: 9. CDR3 residues: CASSDFPGQGQQPQHF. CDR3 coding DNA: TGCGCCAGCAGTGACTTTCCGGGACAGGGGCAACAGCCCCAGCATTTT.

In this sample, this clonotype turned up a few times. The gene calls are TRBV7-2 and TRBJ2-3; 8 nucleotides match TRBD2. J gave up 4 bases and V 7 bases, and 10 bases lay outside the gene matches. This CDR3 has 15 amino acids. Germline lookup yields CDR1 SGHTA and CDR2 FQGNSA. This chain's CDR3 is CASTSSGGVPDTQYF. The CDR3 coding sequence is TGTGCCAGCACCTCCTCCGGGGGGGTCCCAGATACGCAGTATTTT.

This clonotype has just a few counts. The chain recombines TRBV28 with TRBJ2-3, with 7 nucleotides matching TRBD2. This CDR3 has 15 residues. From germline, CDR1 is MDHEN and CDR2 SYDVKM. The junction had 5 bases not matched to a gene; V was cut back by 1 base and J by 4 bases. CDR3 residues: CASSLLGGRSDTQYF. The DNA for the CDR3 is TGTGCCAGCAGTTTATTGGGAGGGAGATCAGATACGCAGTATTTT.

This clonotype was observed a few times. The V gene is TRBV12-5, the J gene TRBJ2-5; D could derive from TRBD1 or TRBD2 (6 bases each). The V gene's germline CDR1 is LGHNT and CDR2 FRNRAP. The germline V and J ends were trimmed by 4 bases and 2 bases, with 23 bases remaining between them. The CDR3 runs to 18 residues. The CDR3: CASGSGRGAAAGQETQYF. The CDR3 bases are TGTGCTAGTGGTTCAGGTAGGGGGGCCGCCGCCGGGCAAGAGACCCAGTACTTC.